The clone carrying this TCR beta chain occurred a few times. This sample's TCRbeta library carried unique molecular identifier barcodes. TCRdb used MiXCR to reprocess the PCR reads, holding one entry per CDR3 protein. The sample has roughly 790,000 distinct CDR3 sequences; about 16% are singletons. Trimming cost V 4 bases and J 6 bases, with 22 bases left between them. This CDR3 has 15 amino acids. The germline CDR1 and CDR2 sequences are SQVTM and ANQGSEA. The data stem from a study of T-cell reconstitution after alpha-beta-depleted transplantation in children. The material sequenced was PBMCs, mostly from graft donor cells, taken 360 days after TCRalphabeta/CD19-depleted stem cell transplant. The TCR was taken from a male patient younger than 18 who had a stem cell transplant for acute lymphoblastic leukemia, so the T cells may come from the graft donor. V gene TRBV29-1 combines with J gene TRBJ2-7, with D possibly matching TRBD1 (5 bases). The CDR3 DNA follows: TGCAGCGTTGGACCTGGGTACGTGGACACGGGCGAGCAGTACTTC. It is translated as CSVGPGYVDTGEQYF.